These 12 T cell receptor beta chains were all obtained from the same sample, sequenced in a study of T cells in Graves' hyperthyroidism and ophthalmopathy. Amplification of TCR beta CDR3 regions used RNA as the template. Carried out on the TCR CDR3, a first-round RT-PCR used the HTBI primer set. TCRdb used MiXCR to reprocess the multiplex PCR reads, holding one entry per CDR3 protein. The profile shows about 460,000 distinct CDR3 sequences, 20% to 25% of them singletons. The sequenced material came from blood. The receptors here all came from a woman aged 70-85 years with Graves' ophthalmopathy.

This chain joins TRBV11-2 and TRBJ2-5; D remains unclear. V shed 4 bases and J shed 5 bases, with 8 bases lying between them. Germline lookup yields CDR1 SGHAT and CDR2 FQNNGV. The CDR3 extends over 12 amino acids. This chain's CDR3 is CASSSRRETQYF. The CDR3 region has the DNA TGTGCCAGCAGCTCACGCAGGGAGACCCAGTACTTC.

The V call is TRBV24-1, the J call TRBJ2-1, with 11 nucleotides matching TRBD2. CDR3 length: 17 amino acids. Germline loops: CDR1 KGHDR, CDR2 SFDVKD. V dropped 4 bases and J dropped 4; count of bases not matched to a gene: 8. The CDR3 region is CATSELAGGNLYNEQFF. As DNA, the CDR3 is TGTGCCACCAGTGAATTAGCGGGAGGGAACCTTTACAATGAGCAGTTCTTC.

This clonotype was seen ten or more times. V usage is TRBV12-3 or TRBV12-4 and J usage is TRBJ1-6; D is unresolved. Trimming cost V 1 base and J 0 bases, with 4 bases left between them. The CDR3 runs to 15 residues. The CDR3 here is CASSLGGSYNSPLHF. CDR3 in DNA: TGTGCCAGCAGTTTAGGGGGCTCCTATAATTCACCCCTCCACTTT.

This clonotype was counted only a few times. CDR3 coding DNA: TGTGCCAGCAGCAATATAGAACGCGAGCAGTACTTC. Its protein is CASSNIEREQYF. The rearrangement joins TRBV27 to TRBJ2-7; D is uncertain. Looked up from germline, CDR1 is MNHEY and CDR2 is SMNVEV (reference sequence). The CDR3 runs to 12 residues. The V gene lost 6 bases and the J gene lost 6 bases, with 12 bases spanning the gap.

The chain carries TRBV12-3 or TRBV12-4 and TRBJ2-4; D gene uncertain. V dropped 1 base and J dropped 1 base, with 5 bases sitting between them. This CDR3 has 14 amino acids. This CDR3 is CASSLVAAKNIQYF. CDR3 nucleotide sequence: TGTGCCAGCAGTTTAGTGGCGGCCAAAAACATTCAGTACTTC.

V usage is TRBV6-2 or TRBV6-3 and J usage is TRBJ2-7, with 14 bases that match TRBD2. Germline CDR1 MNHEY, CDR2 SVGEGT. The CDR3 consists of 16 residues. V trimming: 8 bases; J trimming: 6 bases; junction bases outside the gene matches: 12. The CDR3 nucleotides read TGTGCCAGCGGGGAGCCGGGACTAGCGGGAGTCTCCGAGCAGTACTTC. Amino acids: CASGEPGLAGVSEQYF.

This clonotype was seen only once. The chain joins TRBV10-2 to TRBJ2-7, with D unresolved. Germline-derived CDR1 and CDR2 are WSHSY and SAAADI. The V and J ends lost 2 bases and 2 bases respectively, with 1 base between them. This CDR3 comprises 11 residues. CDR3 bases: TGCGCCAGCAGTGAGCCCTACGAGCAGTACTTC. Translating it yields CASSEPYEQYF.

This clonotype was picked up a small number of times. CDR3 DNA sequence: TGTGCCAGCAGCCCACCCACGGGACGGTCCCACGAGCAGTACTTC. Its protein product is CASSPPTGRSHEQYF. This chain links TRBV6-1 with TRBJ2-7; D possibly matches TRBD1 or TRBD2 (5 bases each). This CDR3 is built from 15 residues. CDR1 and CDR2 (germline): MNHNS, SASEGT. V was trimmed by 6 bases and J by 5 bases, leaving 20 bases between them.

Many counts were recorded for this clonotype. V gene TRBV7-2 combines with J gene TRBJ1-2, with TRBD1 as a possible D gene (6 bases). The CDR3 extends over 14 amino acids. V lost 5 bases and J 8 bases, leaving 18 bases between the germline ends. Germline-derived CDR1 and CDR2 are SGHTA and FQGNSA. CDR3 sequence reads: CASSPGGRGGGYTF. CDR3 in DNA: TGTGCCAGCAGCCCTGGGGGGCGCGGTGGAGGCTACACCTTC.

This clonotype was seen a few times. At one end, the junction sequence differs from germline, possibly due to a read error. The chain uses TRBV7-7 and TRBJ2-5; no clear D gene. CDR1 is SSHAT and CDR2 is FNYEAQ in the germline V gene (reference sequence). The CDR3 spans 13 residues. The CDR3 sequence: CASSHAPQETQYF. The CDR3 DNA is TGTGCTAGCAGCCACGCCCCACAAGAGACCCAGTACTTC.

The chain uses TRBV20-1 and TRBJ1-4; 9 nucleotides align to TRBD1. CDR3 length equals 15 residues. Trimming took 2 bases from V and 8 from J; bases not matched to a gene: 9. The germline V gene has CDR1 DFQATT and CDR2 SNEGSKA (reference sequence). DNA for the CDR3: TGCAGTGCTAGACCCCTCGGGACAGGGAGAGAAAAACTGTTTTTT. Translation gives CSARPLGTGREKLFF.

The chain couples TRBV20-1 to TRBJ2-2; 10 nucleotides line up with TRBD2. Germline V gene lookup returns CDR1 DFQATT and CDR2 SNEGSKA (reference sequence). J was trimmed by 4 bases and V by 6 bases; bases with no gene match: 5. The CDR3 extends over 14 amino acids. CDR3 nucleotides: TGCAGTGCCCCGGGACTAGCGAGCACCGGGGAGCTGTTTTTT. Translated, it gives CSAPGLASTGELFF.